This TCR beta chain was sequenced in a study of T cells after yellow fever vaccination. Study results and caveats: Abundant contaminating clonotypes from the bulk population could appear in FACS-sorted repertoires.

The V end lost 0 bases, the J end lost 0 bases, and 5 bases lay between the germline ends. The germline V gene has CDR1 DFQATT and CDR2 SNEGSKA (reference sequence). The CDR3 loop spans 13 amino acids. This clonotype was seen more than once but under ten times. What it binds is unknown. TCRdb independently ran MiXCR on the 5' RACE reads; one entry per CDR3 protein. The data contain under 600,000 distinct CDR3 sequences, 20% to 25% of them singletons. This TCR was sampled from a man aged 18 to 35 who received the YFV17D yellow fever vaccine. The sequencing here drew on PBMCs, taken more than 20 days after the first yellow fever vaccination. The V call is TRBV20-1, the J call TRBJ1-2, with unresolved D. The CDR3 here is CSAREPTNYGYTF. In nucleotides, the CDR3 is TGCAGTGCTAGAGAACCAACTAACTATGGCTACACCTTC.